Listed below are T cell receptor beta chains from one sample, sequenced in a study of cytomegalovirus exposure and HLA in healthy donors. Clones were sequenced by immunoSEQ multiplex PCR, and TCRdb holds only the in-frame ones, with some missing. The sample includes about 150,000 clones, around three quarters of them seen just once. Sequencing used PBMCs. All receptors derive from a man aged 35 to 55 in good health and CMV-seronegative. Each CDR3 is given with its conserved first and last residue. D genes are given only for firm matches. Clone size appears in some rows only: once, few, many, or a class for an expanded clone.

J,V,size,D,DNA,CDR3
TRBJ2-5,TRBV7-9,few,NA,TGTTCCAGCAGCTACGAGTGGGAGACCCAGTACTTC,CSSSYEWETQYF
TRBJ2-7,TRBV11-2,many,NA,TGTGCCAGCAGCTTAGGTCAGCGGAAGAACTCCTACGAGCAGTACTTC,CASSLGQRKNSYEQYF
TRBJ2-5,TRBV2,NA,NA,TGTGCCAGCAGTCTCAGGGAAGAGACCCAGTACTTC,CASSLREETQYF
TRBJ1-6,TRBV27,NA,NA,TGTGCCAGCAGTACGAGTAATTCACCCCTCCACTTT,CASSTSNSPLHF
TRBJ1-2,TRBV28,NA,TRBD1,TGTGCCAGCAGTTCCCCCGCCCCGGGACAGGGTCTCGGCTACACCTTC,CASSSPAPGQGLGYTF
TRBJ2-1,TRBV2,NA,NA,TGTGCCAGCAAGAGAGCGACTAATAATGAGCAGTTCTTC,CASKRATNNEQFF
TRBJ1-1,TRBV7-9,NA,NA,TGTGCCAGCAGCTTTCAGGGTTCTGGCACTGAAGCTTTCTTT,CASSFQGSGTEAFF
TRBJ2-3,TRBV7-3,NA,TRBD2,TGTGCCAGCAGCTTAGGCCTAGCGGGAGCCCTCGATACGCAGTATTTT,CASSLGLAGALDTQYF
TRBJ2-3,TRBV27,once,TRBD2,TGTGCCAGCAGTTCCTCGAGCGGGAGATTATCAGATACGCAGTATTTT,CASSSSSGRLSDTQYF
TRBJ2-5,TRBV5-1,few,NA,TGCGCCAGCAGCTTGAGTACAGCCAATTCCGGGACCCAGTACTTC,CASSLSTANSGTQYF
TRBJ2-1,TRBV27,NA,NA,TGTGCCAGCAGTTTGGCGGGTGGGGTGTCCTACAATGAGCAGTTCTTC,CASSLAGGVSYNEQFF
TRBJ2-3,TRBV10-3,NA,NA,TGTGCCATCAGTCTCGGGTCCACCCGGGCAGATACGCAGTATTTT,CAISLGSTRADTQYF
TRBJ1-4,TRBV4-1,NA,TRBD1,TGCACCAGCAGCCAAGATCGGGGGGCCAGGGGGCTTGAAAAACTGTTTTTT,CTSSQDRGARGLEKLFF
TRBJ1-2,TRBV19,few,NA,TGTGCCAGTAGCGACAGGACGGACTATGGCTACACCTTC,CASSDRTDYGYTF
TRBJ2-5,TRBV5-6,NA,NA,TGTGCCAGCAGCTTACAGGGAGAGACCCAGTACTTC,CASSLQGETQYF
TRBJ2-1,TRBV7-3,once,TRBD2,TGTGCCAGCAGCCCTAGGGCGGGAGGGAACAATGAGCAGTTCTTC,CASSPRAGGNNEQFF
TRBJ1-1,TRBV25-1,NA,NA,TGTGCCAGCAGAAACGAGGTGCCGATGAACACTGAAGCTTTCTTT,CASRNEVPMNTEAFF
TRBJ2-1,TRBV25-1,NA,NA,TGTGCCAGCAGTGAACAGGGGCTCTACAATGAGCAGTTCTTC,CASSEQGLYNEQFF
TRBJ1-1,TRBV2,once,NA,TGTGCCAGCAGTGATGAGGGCGGGGGCACTGAAGCTTTCTTT,CASSDEGGGTEAFF
TRBJ2-7,TRBV4-2,NA,TRBD2,TGTGCCAGCAGCCCATTAGCGGGAGGGGACGAGCAGTACTTC,CASSPLAGGDEQYF
TRBJ1-5,TRBV28,NA,NA,TGTGCCAGCAGTCCGATTAAATCGGAGAGCAATCAGCCCCAGCATTTT,CASSPIKSESNQPQHF
TRBJ2-7,TRBV9,NA,TRBD2,TGTGCCAGCAGCGTAGAAGCGGGAGGGTTCTACGAGCAGTACTTC,CASSVEAGGFYEQYF
TRBJ1-1,TRBV13,NA,NA,TGTGCCAGCAGCTTTTTTCAGGGAAGGGACACTGAAGCTTTCTTT,CASSFFQGRDTEAFF
TRBJ1-1,TRBV5-1,NA,NA,TGCGCCAGCAGCTTGAAGTGGAACGGCAGGCCAGATTCTGAAGCCTTCTTT,CASSLKWNGRPDSEAFF
TRBJ1-5,TRBV7-8,NA,NA,TGTGCCAGCAGCCCCCAATGGTCAGCGAATAGCAATCAGCCCCAGCATTTT,CASSPQWSANSNQPQHF
TRBJ1-5,TRBV7-2,NA,NA,TGTGCCAGCAGCCCCTTGGGGAGTCAGCCCCAGCATTTT,CASSPLGSQPQHF
TRBJ2-3,TRBV5-1,NA,TRBD2,TGCGCCAGCGGGACTAGCAGTAGAGATACGCAGTATTTT,CASGTSSRDTQYF
TRBJ2-7,TRBV6-1,NA,TRBD1,TGTGCCAGCAGTGCCGCGGACAGGAGCTACGAGCAGTACTTC,CASSAADRSYEQYF
TRBJ2-1,TRBV28,few,TRBD2,TGTGCCAGCAGACCCAACCACGGGACTAGCGGTACCTACAATGAGCAGTTCTTC,CASRPNHGTSGTYNEQFF
TRBJ2-5,TRBV6-1,NA,TRBD1,TGTGCCAGCAGTGAAGCGCCAGGGGGCAGGAGGGGCCCCCAAGAGACCCAGTACTTC,CASSEAPGGRRGPQETQYF
TRBJ2-3,TRBV6-4,NA,TRBD1,TGTGCCACCTCCAGGACAGGGGTCACAGATACGCAGTATTTT,CATSRTGVTDTQYF
TRBJ2-1,TRBV4-1,NA,NA,TGCGCCAGCAGCCAAGTAGACTACAATGAGCAGTTCTTC,CASSQVDYNEQFF
TRBJ1-4,TRBV27,NA,NA,TGTGCCAGCACTCCTCGAATTGGGGGGGCTGTAAAACTGTTTTTT,CASTPRIGGAVKLFF
TRBJ2-7,TRBV13,few,TRBD1,TGTGCCAGCAGCTTAACCGACAGGGCCGAGCAGTACTTC,CASSLTDRAEQYF
TRBJ2-1,TRBV7-2,NA,NA,TGTGCCAGCAGCTCTCAAGGTAGCGGTAGCTCCTACAATGAGCAGTTCTTC,CASSSQGSGSSYNEQFF
TRBJ1-1,TRBV5-1,NA,TRBD1,TGCGCCAGCAGCCCAAGGGGGGACAGGCCGTTGAACACTGAAGCTTTCTTT,CASSPRGDRPLNTEAFF
TRBJ2-7,TRBV7-9,once,NA,TGTGCCAGCAGCTTAGCCGGGGAAGGGTCCTACGAGCAGTACTTC,CASSLAGEGSYEQYF
TRBJ1-1,TRBV2,NA,TRBD1,TGTGCCAGCAGTGAGGGACAGGGGAGACAAGCTTTCTTT,CASSEGQGRQAFF
TRBJ2-3,TRBV5-1,NA,NA,TGCGCCAGCAGCTTGGCTTTTGCGGGAACTAGCACAGATACGCAGTATTTT,CASSLAFAGTSTDTQYF
TRBJ1-5,TRBV28,NA,NA,TGTGCCAGCAGTCCCCAGGTTTTTAGCAATCAGCCCCAGCATTTT,CASSPQVFSNQPQHF
TRBJ1-2,TRBV2,few,NA,TGTGCCAGCAGAGGGGCAGGTGGCTACACCTTC,CASRGAGGYTF
TRBJ1-4,TRBV27,NA,TRBD1,TGTGCCAGCAGTTTATGGGGACAGGGGGAAAAACTGTTTTTT,CASSLWGQGEKLFF
TRBJ2-3,TRBV6-6,NA,TRBD1,TGTGCCACGAGGGACAGGATCACAGATACGCAGTATTTT,CATRDRITDTQYF
TRBJ2-1,TRBV7-2,NA,TRBD2,TGTGCCAGCAGCCCAGGGACTAGCCATGAGCAGTTCTTC,CASSPGTSHEQFF
TRBJ2-6,TRBV18,few,NA,TGTGCCAGCTCACCACTAGCGGACCGTTCTGGGGCCAACGTCCTGACTTTC,CASSPLADRSGANVLTF
TRBJ1-1,TRBV28,NA,NA,TGTGCCAGCAGATCTTCCCGGGAAGCTTTCTTT,CASRSSREAFF
TRBJ1-5,TRBV25-1,NA,TRBD1,TGTGCCAGCAGTGAGGGACAGGGAGGTGGTCAGCCCCAGCATTTT,CASSEGQGGGQPQHF
TRBJ1-4,TRBV4-2,NA,NA,TGTGCCAGCAGCCAAGATGGGCAGTTTAATGAAAAACTGTTTTTT,CASSQDGQFNEKLFF
TRBJ2-7,TRBV9,NA,TRBD1,TGTGCCAGCAGCGTAGACTATGGGACAGGGGGCCTAGACGAGCAGTACTTC,CASSVDYGTGGLDEQYF
TRBJ2-2,TRBV29-1,NA,NA,TGCAGTTCCCACCGAGGGGGCACCGGGGAGCTGTTTTTT,CSSHRGGTGELFF
TRBJ1-4,TRBV10-3,few,NA,TGTGCCATCAGTCCCGCTGTGGGGGCCCAGGAAAAACTGTTTTTT,CAISPAVGAQEKLFF
TRBJ2-4,TRBV4-1,once,TRBD2,TGCGCCAGCAGCCTAGGACTAGCGGGAGAGAACAGTCAGTACTTC,CASSLGLAGENSQYF
TRBJ1-4,TRBV7-8,few,NA,TGTGCCAGCAGCTTAGGCTACAGGAGAAACCTGTTTTTT,CASSLGYRRNLFF
TRBJ2-3,TRBV25-1,NA,NA,TGTGCCAGCAGTGAATGGGCCCACCCGGATACGCAGTATTTT,CASSEWAHPDTQYF
TRBJ1-5,TRBV19,NA,TRBD1,TGTGCCAGTAGACCGGACAGGGCCCCTCAGCCCCAGCATTTT,CASRPDRAPQPQHF